The source of this TCR beta chain is a study of T-cell memory formation after mild COVID-19. Amplification by 5'RACE using constant-segment primers produced TCR alpha and TCR beta cDNA libraries that carried sample barcodes and UMIs. TCRdb ran MiXCR on the 5' RACE reads and lists one entry per CDR3 protein. The table lists about 350,000 distinct CDR3 sequences, around 28% of them singletons, with approximately 13% in the top ten. This clonotype has only a few counts. Material for sequencing was PBMCs or a T cell subset sorted from them (not recorded which). The clonotype was recovered from an adult woman who had mild COVID-19 (a few samples of this study predate the infection). Cell type and time point are not known.

CDR3 nucleotides: TGCAGCGTTCTGTTACTAGCGGATGGGGAGACCCAGTACTTC. Translating gives CSVLLLADGETQYF. This sequence joins TRBV29-1 and TRBJ2-5, with 8 bases that match TRBD2. V lost 5 bases to trimming and J lost 5 bases; unmatched junction nucleotides: 10. The germline gives CDR1 SQVTM, CDR2 ANQGSEA. CDR3 length: 14 residues.